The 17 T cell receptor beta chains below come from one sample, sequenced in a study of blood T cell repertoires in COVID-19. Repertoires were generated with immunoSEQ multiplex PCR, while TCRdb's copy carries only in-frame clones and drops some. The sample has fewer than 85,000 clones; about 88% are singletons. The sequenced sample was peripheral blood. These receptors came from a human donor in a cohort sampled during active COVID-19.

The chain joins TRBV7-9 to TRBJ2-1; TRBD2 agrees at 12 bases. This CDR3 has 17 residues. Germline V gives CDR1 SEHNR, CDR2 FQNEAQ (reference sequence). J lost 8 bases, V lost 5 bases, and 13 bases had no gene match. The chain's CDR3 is CASSRRLAGVFSDEQFF. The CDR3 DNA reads TGTGCCAGCAGCCGACGACTAGCGGGAGTCTTCAGCGATGAGCAGTTCTTC.

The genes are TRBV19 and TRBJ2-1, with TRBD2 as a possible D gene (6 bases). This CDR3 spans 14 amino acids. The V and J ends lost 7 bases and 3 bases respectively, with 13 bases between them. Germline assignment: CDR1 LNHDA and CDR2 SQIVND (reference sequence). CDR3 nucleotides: TGTGCCAGTACCCGGTCGGGACTCTACAATGAGCAGTTCTTC. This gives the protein CASTRSGLYNEQFF.

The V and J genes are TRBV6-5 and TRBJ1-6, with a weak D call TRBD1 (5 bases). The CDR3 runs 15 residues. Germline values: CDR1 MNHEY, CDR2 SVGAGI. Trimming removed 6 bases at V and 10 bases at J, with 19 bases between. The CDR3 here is CASRSGGKGNSPLHF. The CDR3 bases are TGTGCCAGCAGATCCGGGGGAAAAGGCAACTCACCCCTCCACTTT.

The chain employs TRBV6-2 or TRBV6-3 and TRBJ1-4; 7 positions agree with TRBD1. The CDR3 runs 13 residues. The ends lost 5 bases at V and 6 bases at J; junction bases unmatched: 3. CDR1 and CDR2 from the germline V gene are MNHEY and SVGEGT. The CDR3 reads CASSRQGDEKLFF. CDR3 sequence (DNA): TGTGCCAGCAGTCGACAGGGCGATGAAAAACTGTTTTTT.

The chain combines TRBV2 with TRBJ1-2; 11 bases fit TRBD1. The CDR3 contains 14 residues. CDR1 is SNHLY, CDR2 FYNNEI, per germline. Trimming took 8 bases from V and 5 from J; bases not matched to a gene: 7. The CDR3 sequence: CASGGQGAGYGYTF. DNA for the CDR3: TGTGCCAGCGGTGGACAGGGGGCCGGGTATGGCTACACCTTC.

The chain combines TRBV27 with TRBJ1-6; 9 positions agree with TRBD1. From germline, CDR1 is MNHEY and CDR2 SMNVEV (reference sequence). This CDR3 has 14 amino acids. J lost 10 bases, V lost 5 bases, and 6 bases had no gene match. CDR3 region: CASSPGTGRSPLHF. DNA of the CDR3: TGTGCCAGCAGTCCGGGGACAGGGCGATCACCCCTCCACTTT.

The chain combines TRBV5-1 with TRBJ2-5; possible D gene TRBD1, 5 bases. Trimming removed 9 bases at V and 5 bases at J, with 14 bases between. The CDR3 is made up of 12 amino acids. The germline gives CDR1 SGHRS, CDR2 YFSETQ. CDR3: CATSVKGETQYF. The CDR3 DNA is TGCGCCACCTCGGTGAAGGGGGAGACCCAGTACTTC.

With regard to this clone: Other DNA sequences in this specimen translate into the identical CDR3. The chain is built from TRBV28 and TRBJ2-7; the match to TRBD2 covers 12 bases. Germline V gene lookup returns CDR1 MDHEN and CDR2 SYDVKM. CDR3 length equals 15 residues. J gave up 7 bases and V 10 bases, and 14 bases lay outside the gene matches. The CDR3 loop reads CATRGLAGGVGEQYF. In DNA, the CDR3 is TGTGCCACCCGGGGGCTAGCGGGAGGGGTAGGAGAGCAGTACTTC.

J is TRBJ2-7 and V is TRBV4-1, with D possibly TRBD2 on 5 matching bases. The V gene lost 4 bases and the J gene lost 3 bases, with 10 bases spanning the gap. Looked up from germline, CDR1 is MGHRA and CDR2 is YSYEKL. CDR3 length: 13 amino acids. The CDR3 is CASSLEGFYEQYF. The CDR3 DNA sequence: TGCGCCAGCAGCCTCGAGGGTTTCTACGAGCAGTACTTC.

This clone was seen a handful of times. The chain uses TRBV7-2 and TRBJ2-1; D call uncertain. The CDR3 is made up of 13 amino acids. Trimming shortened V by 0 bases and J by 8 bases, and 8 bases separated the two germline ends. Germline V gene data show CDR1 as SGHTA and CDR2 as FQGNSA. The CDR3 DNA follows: TGTGCCAGCAGCTTAGCTGACTCCGATGAGCAGTTCTTC. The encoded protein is CASSLADSDEQFF.

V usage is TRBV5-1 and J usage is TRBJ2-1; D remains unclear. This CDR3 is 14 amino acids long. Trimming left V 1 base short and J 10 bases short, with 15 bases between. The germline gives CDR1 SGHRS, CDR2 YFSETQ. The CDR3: CASSLSVGVDEQFF. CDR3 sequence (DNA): TGCGCCAGCAGCTTGTCGGTCGGAGTCGACGAGCAGTTCTTC.

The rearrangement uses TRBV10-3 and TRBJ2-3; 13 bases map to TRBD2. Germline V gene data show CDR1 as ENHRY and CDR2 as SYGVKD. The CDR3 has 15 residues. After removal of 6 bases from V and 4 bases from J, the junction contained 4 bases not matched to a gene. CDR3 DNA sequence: TGTGCCATCAGCCCCACTAGCGGGAGGGCAGATACGCAGTATTTT. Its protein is CAISPTSGRADTQYF.

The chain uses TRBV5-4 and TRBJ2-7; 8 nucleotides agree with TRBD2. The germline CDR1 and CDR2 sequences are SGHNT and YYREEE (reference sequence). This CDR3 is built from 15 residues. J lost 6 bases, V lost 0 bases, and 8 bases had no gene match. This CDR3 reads CASSLGAGRVREQYF. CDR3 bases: TGTGCCAGCAGCTTGGGTGCCGGGAGGGTCCGCGAGCAGTACTTC.

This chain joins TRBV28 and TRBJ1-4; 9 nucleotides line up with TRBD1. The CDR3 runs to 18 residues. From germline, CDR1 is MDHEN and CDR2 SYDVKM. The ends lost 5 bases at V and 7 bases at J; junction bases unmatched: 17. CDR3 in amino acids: CASSPHKGDRDDGEKLFF. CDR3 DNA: TGTGCCAGCAGTCCCCATAAAGGGGACAGGGACGATGGTGAAAAACTGTTTTTT.

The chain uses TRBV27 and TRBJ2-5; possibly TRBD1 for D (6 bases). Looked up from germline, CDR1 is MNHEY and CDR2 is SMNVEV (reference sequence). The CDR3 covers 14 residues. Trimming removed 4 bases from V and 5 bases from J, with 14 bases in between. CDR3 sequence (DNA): TGTGCCAGCAGTTCCGCCAGCCAGGGGGAGACCCAGTACTTC. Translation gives CASSSASQGETQYF.

This chain's CDR3 is CASSGDRGPLVLTF. DNA for the CDR3: TGTGCCAGCAGTGGGGACAGGGGGCCCCTCGTCCTGACTTTC. The V and J genes are TRBV2 and TRBJ2-6; 12 bases agree with TRBD1. Germline V lookup: CDR1 SNHLY, CDR2 FYNNEI. The V segment lost 4 bases and the J segment 12 bases; nucleotides outside the gene matches: 4. The CDR3 sequence is 14 residues long.

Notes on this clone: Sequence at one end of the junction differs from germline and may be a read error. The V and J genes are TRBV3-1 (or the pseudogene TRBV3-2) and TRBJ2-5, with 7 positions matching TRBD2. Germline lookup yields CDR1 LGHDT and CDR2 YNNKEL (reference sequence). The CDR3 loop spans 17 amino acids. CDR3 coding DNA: TGTGCCAGCAGCCGGCGGACCCCGACGAGCGGGGCAGAGGCCCAGTACTTC. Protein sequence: CASSRRTPTSGAEAQYF.